The 25 T cell receptor beta chains given below trace back to one sample, sequenced in a study of blood T cell repertoires in COVID-19. Generated by immunoSEQ multiplex PCR, the TCRdb table keeps only in-frame clones and is missing some. The table records over 120,000 clones, just under 90% of them present only once. The sequenced material came from peripheral blood. These receptors were taken from a woman aged 45-59 years with active or convalescent COVID-19.

The rearrangement uses TRBV7-2 and TRBJ1-2; D perhaps matches TRBD1 (6 bases). V lost 5 bases, J lost 4 bases, and 11 bases lay in between. Per the germline V gene, CDR1 is SGHTA and CDR2 is FQGNSA. This CDR3 has 13 amino acids. CDR3 region: CASSLQGSYGYTF. As DNA, the CDR3 is TGTGCCAGCAGCCTACAGGGTTCCTATGGCTACACCTTC. Full variable domain (missing parts from reference TRBV7-2 and TRBJ1-2): GAGVSQSPSNKVTEKGKDVELRCDPISGHTALYWYRQSLGQGLEFLIYFQGNSAPDKSGLPSDRFSAERTGGSVSTLTIQRTQQEDSAVYLCASSLQGSYGYTFGSGTRLTVV.

The chain is built from TRBV7-3 and TRBJ2-2; TRBD1 agrees at 7 bases. The CDR3 spans 18 residues. Germline lookup yields CDR1 SGHTA and CDR2 FQGTGA. V gave up 5 bases and J gave up 5 bases; unmatched junction bases: 17. The CDR3 loop reads CASSQRGTAPKETGELFF. The CDR3 DNA sequence: TGTGCCAGCAGCCAGCGAGGGACAGCGCCTAAGGAGACCGGGGAGCTGTTTTTT.

This chain uses TRBV4-3 with TRBJ1-1; 8 bases align to TRBD1. CDR3 size: 16 residues. The germline V gene encodes CDR1 LGHNA and CDR2 YSLEER. V shed 4 bases, J shed 5 bases, and the junction held 12 bases outside the gene matches. The CDR3, as DNA: TGCGCCAGCAGCCTAAACACGGACAGGGAAGGAACTGAAGCTTTCTTT. Its translation: CASSLNTDREGTEAFF.

The chain employs TRBV11-1 and TRBJ2-5, with D perhaps TRBD1 (6 bases). The V and J ends lost 5 bases and 3 bases respectively, with 13 bases between them. The CDR3 loop spans 14 amino acids. Germline-derived CDR1 and CDR2 are SGHAT and FQDESV (reference sequence). The CDR3 sequence: CASSPAPGEETQYF. The CDR3 DNA reads TGTGCCAGCAGCCCAGCTCCAGGGGAAGAGACCCAGTACTTC. The whole variable domain, remainder taken from reference TRBV11-1 and TRBJ2-5, is EAEVAQSPRYKITEKSQAVAFWCDPISGHATLYWYRQILGQGPELLVQFQDESVVDDSQLPKDRFSAERLKGVDSTLKIQPAELGDSAMYLCASSPAPGEETQYFGPGTRLLVL.

The sample holds one count of this clone. This CDR3 is CASKRRGPNYGYTF. In DNA form, the CDR3 reads TGTGCCAGCAAGAGGAGGGGGCCCAACTATGGCTACACCTTC. V gene TRBV27 combines with J gene TRBJ1-2; the match to TRBD1 covers 7 bases. CDR3 length: 14 residues. CDR1 MNHEY and CDR2 SMNVEV come from the germline V gene (reference sequence). V lost 7 bases and J lost 2; bases outside the gene matches: 7.

V and J are TRBV24-1 and TRBJ2-7; possibly TRBD2 for D (6 bases). This CDR3 is built from 13 residues. V lost 5 bases, J lost 4 bases, and 11 bases lay in between. Germline CDR1 is KGHDR and CDR2 is SFDVKD. The CDR3 sequence is CATSAPGLYEQYF. CDR3 DNA: TGTGCCACCAGTGCCCCGGGACTTTACGAGCAGTACTTC.

The chain is built from TRBV5-1 and TRBJ1-1; 7 bases are shared with TRBD1. CDR1 is SGHRS and CDR2 is YFSETQ in the germline V gene. The CDR3 runs 14 residues. V was clipped by 4 bases and J by 4 bases; unmatched bases: 7. CDR3 bases: TGCGCCAGCAGCGCTTCGACAGGGAGCACTGAAGCTTTCTTT. It codes for CASSASTGSTEAFF.

This clone was seen just once. The V gene is TRBV29-1, the J gene TRBJ1-2; 7 positions agree with TRBD1. Trimming took 3 bases from V and 3 from J; bases not matched to a gene: 4. The germline CDR1 and CDR2 sequences are SQVTM and ANQGSEA. This CDR3 has 13 residues. CDR3 nucleotide sequence: TGCAGCGTTGAGACAGGGAATTACTATGGCTACACCTTC. It encodes CSVETGNYYGYTF.

CDR3 sequence reads: CSVGDMSPYEQYF. The CDR3 DNA follows: TGCAGCGTTGGAGACATGTCCCCCTACGAGCAGTACTTC. The V call is TRBV29-1, the J call TRBJ2-7; D gene uncertain. V was cut by 4 bases and J by 2 bases, with 12 bases left in between. The CDR3 has 13 amino acids. The germline V gene has CDR1 SQVTM and CDR2 ANQGSEA.

The chain carries TRBV6-2 or TRBV6-3 and TRBJ2-7; the D is unclear. Trimming cost V 2 bases and J 2 bases, with 13 bases left between them. Germline V gene lookup returns CDR1 MNHEY and CDR2 SVGEGT. The CDR3 is 15 amino acids. The CDR3 nucleotides read TGTGCCAGCAGTTACGGCTCGACGGAGCCCTACGAGCAGTACTTC. This sequence encodes CASSYGSTEPYEQYF.

The chain employs TRBV24-1 and TRBJ2-5; perhaps TRBD1 as D (5 bases). The CDR3 is 16 residues long. Deletions cut 1 base from V and 1 base from J, with 12 bases between. Germline V CDR1 and CDR2: KGHDR, SFDVKD. The CDR3 DNA reads TGTGCCACCAGTGATTTCGAGCAGGGTGCCCAAGAGACCCAGTACTTC. It translates to CATSDFEQGAQETQYF.

This sequence joins TRBV6-2 or TRBV6-3 and TRBJ1-2, with 7 bases aligning to TRBD1. The germline V gene has CDR1 MNHEY and CDR2 SVGEGT. The J segment lost 4 bases and the V segment lost 4 bases, leaving 9 bases of the junction unmatched. This CDR3 has 15 residues. CDR3 sequence (DNA): TGTGCCAGCAGTTCCTGGGACAGCCGAGGCTATGGCTACACCTTC. It is translated as CASSSWDSRGYGYTF.

The V call is TRBV19, the J call TRBJ2-6, with D possibly being TRBD1 (6 bases). The CDR3 is 16 residues long. V lost 5 bases, J lost 0 bases, and 11 bases lay in between. CDR1 and CDR2 (germline): LNHDA, SQIVND (reference sequence). The CDR3 here is CASSSPGVSGANVLTF. Here the CDR3 DNA reads TGTGCCAGTAGTTCCCCAGGGGTCTCTGGGGCCAACGTCCTGACTTTC.

The rearrangement joins TRBV29-1 to TRBJ2-7; TRBD1 agrees at 8 bases. The CDR3 is 13 residues long. Trimming cost V 6 bases and J 2 bases; bases outside gene matches: 6. Germline loops: CDR1 SQVTM, CDR2 ANQGSEA. The chain's CDR3 is CSVRTGRAYEQYF. CDR3 coding DNA: TGCAGCGTGCGGACAGGGCGAGCCTACGAGCAGTACTTC.

V gene TRBV11-2 combines with J gene TRBJ2-7; D gene unclear. V dropped 0 bases and J dropped 7 bases, with 13 bases sitting between them. The germline gives CDR1 SGHAT, CDR2 FQNNGV. This CDR3 is built from 14 residues. The CDR3 bases are TGTGCCAGCAGCTTAGAATCGGTATCGAGAGAGCAGTACTTC. This sequence encodes CASSLESVSREQYF. The complete variable domain, with remaining parts taken from reference TRBV11-2 and TRBJ2-7, reads EAGVAQSPRYKIIEKRQSVAFWCNPISGHATLYWYQQILGQGPKLLIQFQNNGVVDDSQLPKDRFSAERLKGVDSTLKIQPAKLEDSAVYLCASSLESVSREQYFGPGTRLTVT.

The chain joins TRBV28 to TRBJ2-3; D perhaps matches TRBD1 (5 bases). Per the germline V gene, CDR1 is MDHEN and CDR2 is SYDVKM. V lost 5 bases and J 1 base, leaving 10 bases between the germline ends. The CDR3 runs 14 residues. The CDR3 region is CASSPLGGTDTQYF. CDR3 nucleotide sequence: TGTGCCAGCAGTCCTCTAGGGGGCACAGATACGCAGTATTTT. The full variable domain, in which reference TRBV28 and TRBJ2-3 provide the parts outside the CDR3, is DVKVTQSSRYLVKRTGEKVFLECVQDMDHENMFWYRQDPGLGLRLIYFSYDVKMKEKGDIPEGYSVSREKKERFSLILESASTNQTSMYLCASSPLGGTDTQYFGPGTRLTVL.

This chain uses TRBV23-1 with TRBJ2-7; 8 bases agree with TRBD1. TRBV23-1 is designated an ORF whose function remains uncertain. This CDR3 contains 15 residues. Losses at the gene ends were 5 bases for V and 0 bases for J; bases not matched to a gene: 6. CDR3 sequence (DNA): TGCGCCAGCAGTGTTTGGACAGGGAGCTCCTACGAGCAGTACTTC. Translation: CASSVWTGSSYEQYF.

The chain is built from TRBV6-6 and TRBJ1-5, with TRBD1 identical over 7 bases. The CDR3 runs to 14 residues. V was clipped by 7 bases and J by 2 bases; unmatched bases: 5. Germline V gene lookup returns CDR1 MNHNY and CDR2 SVGAGI (reference sequence). CDR3: CASNRRGGNQPQHF. In DNA, the CDR3 is TGTGCCAGCAATCGCAGGGGGGGCAATCAGCCCCAGCATTTT.

The chain combines TRBV7-3 with TRBJ2-1, with D tentatively TRBD2 (5 bases). Looked up from germline, CDR1 is SGHTA and CDR2 is FQGTGA. V shed 2 bases and J shed 6 bases, with 14 bases lying between them. The CDR3 is made up of 15 amino acids. The CDR3 nucleotides are TGTGCCAGCAGCTTAGGGGTGGCCGGGGTCAATGAGCAGTTCTTC. Translated, it gives CASSLGVAGVNEQFF.

The chain employs TRBV7-3 and TRBJ2-2; possibly TRBD2 for D (7 bases). The V end lost 4 bases, the J end lost 7 bases, and 16 bases lay between the germline ends. The CDR3 is 15 amino acids. CDR1 and CDR2 (germline): SGHTA, FQGTGA. This CDR3 is CASSSSGTRGGELFF. CDR3 coding DNA: TGTGCCAGCAGCTCAAGCGGGACCAGGGGCGGGGAGCTGTTTTTT.

The chain links TRBV29-1 to TRBJ1-1; 8 bases agree with TRBD1. The V and J ends lost 7 bases and 7 bases, in that order; junction bases with no gene match: 11. Germline V gene data show CDR1 as SQVTM and CDR2 as ANQGSEA. This CDR3 spans 13 amino acids. The CDR3 nucleotides read TGCAGCGGATTGACAGGGGTGTGGGATGAAGCTTTCTTT. This sequence encodes CSGLTGVWDEAFF.

The J gene is TRBJ2-3, the V gene TRBV28, with 10 bases identical to TRBD2. This CDR3 comprises 16 residues. Germline V gene sequence: CDR1 MDHEN, CDR2 SYDVKM. The J segment lost 5 bases and the V segment lost 4 bases, leaving 9 bases of the junction unmatched. The CDR3 protein is CASSYLAGGPRDTQYF. The CDR3 nucleotides are TGTGCCAGCAGTTATTTAGCGGGAGGCCCAAGAGATACGCAGTATTTT.

The chain couples TRBV28 to TRBJ1-1; D is ambiguous. The CDR3 extends over 12 amino acids. V was pared by 2 bases and J by 5 bases, with 6 bases between. Germline V CDR1 and CDR2: MDHEN, SYDVKM. The CDR3 sequence is CASSLRETEAFF. DNA of the CDR3: TGTGCCAGCAGTTTACGGGAAACTGAAGCTTTCTTT.

The chain uses TRBV28 and TRBJ2-3; 9 bases match TRBD2. The CDR3 loop spans 15 amino acids. V lost 6 bases and J lost 2; bases outside the gene matches: 6. The V gene's germline CDR1 is MDHEN and CDR2 SYDVKM. As DNA, the CDR3 is TGTGCCAGCAGCCGTAGCGGGAGTGACACAGATACGCAGTATTTT. This gives the protein CASSRSGSDTDTQYF.

J is TRBJ1-4 and V is TRBV27; D perhaps matches TRBD1 (6 bases). The CDR3 is 16 residues long. CDR1 is MNHEY, CDR2 SMNVEV, per germline (reference sequence). Trimming took off 6 bases at V and 5 bases at J, with 19 bases between the two ends. CDR3 amino acids: CASRKGGVILNEKLFF. In DNA, the CDR3 is TGTGCCAGCAGAAAAGGGGGAGTCATCTTAAATGAAAAACTGTTTTTT.